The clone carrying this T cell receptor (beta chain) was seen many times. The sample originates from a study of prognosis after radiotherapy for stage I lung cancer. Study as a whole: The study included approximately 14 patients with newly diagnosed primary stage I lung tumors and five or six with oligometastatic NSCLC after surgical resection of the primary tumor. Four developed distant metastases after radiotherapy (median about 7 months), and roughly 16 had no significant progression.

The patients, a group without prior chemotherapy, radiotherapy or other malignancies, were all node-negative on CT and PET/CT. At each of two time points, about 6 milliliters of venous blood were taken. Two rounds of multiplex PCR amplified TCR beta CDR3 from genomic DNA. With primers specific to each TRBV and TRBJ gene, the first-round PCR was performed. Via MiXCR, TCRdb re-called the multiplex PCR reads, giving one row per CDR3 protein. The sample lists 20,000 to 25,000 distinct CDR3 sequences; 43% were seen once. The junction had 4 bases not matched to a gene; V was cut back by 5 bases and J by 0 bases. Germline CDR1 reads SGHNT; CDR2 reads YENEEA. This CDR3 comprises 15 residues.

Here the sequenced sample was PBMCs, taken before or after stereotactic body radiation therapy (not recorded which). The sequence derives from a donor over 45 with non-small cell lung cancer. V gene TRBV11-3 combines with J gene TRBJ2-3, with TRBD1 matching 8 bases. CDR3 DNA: TGTGCCAGCAGCCCCGGACAGGGAAGCACAGATACGCAGTATTTT. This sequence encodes CASSPGQGSTDTQYF.